Each of the 12 T cell receptor beta chains below was sequenced from the same sample in a study of blood T cell repertoires in COVID-19. TCRdb's copy holds only in-frame clones and misses some; the assay was immunoSEQ multiplex PCR. Found here are some 290,000 clones, around 83% of them singletons; the top ten hold approximately 4%. The material sequenced was peripheral blood. Receptors were obtained from a man aged 18 to 30 with active or convalescent COVID-19.

The chain recombines TRBV4-1 with TRBJ2-1; tentatively, D is TRBD2 (6 bases). CDR1 and CDR2 (germline): MGHRA, YSYEKL. The CDR3 sequence is 16 residues long. V was shortened by 8 bases and J by 7 bases, with 24 bases between the two germline ends. CDR3: CASFPSAGAPGNEQFF. The DNA for the CDR3 is TGCGCCAGCTTCCCGTCAGCGGGCGCCCCGGGAAATGAGCAGTTCTTC.

This chain links TRBV12-3 or TRBV12-4 with TRBJ1-1; TRBD1 is a possible D gene (6 bases). The CDR3 runs 13 residues. Trimming stripped 5 bases from V and 6 bases from J, with 13 bases between. CDR3 residues: CASSNRENPEAFF. CDR3 in DNA: TGTGCCAGCAGTAACAGGGAAAACCCTGAAGCTTTCTTT.

V is TRBV15 and J is TRBJ1-1; D ambiguous. The CDR3 contains 15 residues. Germline assignment: CDR1 LNHNV and CDR2 YYDKDF (reference sequence). Trimming stripped 0 bases from V and 5 bases from J, with 13 bases between. The CDR3, as DNA: TGTGCCACCAGCAGAGAAGCGGTGAGAAGTACTGAAGCTTTCTTT. This codes for CATSREAVRSTEAFF.

The genes are TRBV20-1 and TRBJ2-7; no reliable D call. CDR1 and CDR2 from the germline V gene are DFQATT and SNEGSKA (reference sequence). The CDR3 consists of 11 residues. V lost 0 bases and J lost 10, with 10 bases in between. CDR3 in DNA: TGCAGTGCTAGAGAGAGACTGCTCCAGTACTTC. Translated: CSARERLLQYF.

CDR3 in DNA: TGTGCCAGCACCCAGGGACTACTCACAGATACGCAGTATTTT. It encodes CASTQGLLTDTQYF. The chain joins TRBV7-9 to TRBJ2-3, with 7 bases identical to TRBD2. There are 14 residues in the CDR3. With V trimmed by 7 bases and J by 2 bases, 6 bases remained unmatched. Germline-derived CDR1 and CDR2 are SEHNR and FQNEAQ (reference sequence).

This chain uses TRBV3-1 (or the pseudogene TRBV3-2) with TRBJ1-3; a possible D gene is TRBD1 (5 bases). CDR1 is LGHDT and CDR2 is YNNKEL in the germline V gene (reference sequence). Trimming removed 0 bases at V and 2 bases at J, with 8 bases between. CDR3 length: 15 amino acids. For the CDR3, the DNA is TGTGCCAGCAGCCAAGACCCAGGGACTGGAAACACCATATATTTT. Translation: CASSQDPGTGNTIYF.

Turning to this clone: The junction and the germline gene differ at one end; a read error may be behind it. The chain links TRBV30 to TRBJ1-2, with 11 bases matching TRBD1. Per germline, CDR1 GTSNPN and CDR2 SVGIG (reference sequence). The CDR3 is 12 residues long. CDR3 in amino acids: CAWSVDRGRYAF. The CDR3 DNA is TGTGCCTGGAGTGTGGACAGGGGGCGATACGCCTTC. Full variable domain (missing parts from reference TRBV30 and TRBJ1-2): SQTIHQWPATLVQPVGSPLSLECTVEGTSNPNLYWYRQAAGRGLQLLFYSVGIGQISSEVPQNLSASRPQDRQFILSSKKLLLSDSGFYLCAWSVDRGRYAFGSGTRLTVV.

The rearrangement joins TRBV27 to TRBJ2-3, with 9 bases that match TRBD2. This CDR3 has 19 residues. The V and J ends lost 6 bases and 0 bases, in that order; junction bases with no gene match: 16. Germline values: CDR1 MNHEY, CDR2 SMNVEV (reference sequence). Here the CDR3 reads CASRNLWTSERNSTDTQYF. The CDR3 region has the DNA TGTGCCAGCAGAAATCTCTGGACTAGCGAGCGTAATAGCACAGATACGCAGTATTTT.

The chain joins TRBV6-6 to TRBJ1-4; a possible D gene is TRBD1 (5 bases). The V gene's germline CDR1 is MNHNY and CDR2 SVGAGI (reference sequence). The CDR3 loop spans 13 amino acids. Trimming removed 7 bases from V and 5 bases from J, with 11 bases in between. Written as DNA, the CDR3 is TGTGCCAGCACCCCGGGGGAAAATGAAAAACTGTTTTTT. This translates into CASTPGENEKLFF.

The chain couples TRBV30 to TRBJ2-5; perhaps TRBD1 as D (6 bases). V lost 1 base and J lost 5, with 11 bases in between. This CDR3 region has 13 residues. Germline-derived CDR1 and CDR2 are GTSNPN and SVGIG (reference sequence). The CDR3 coding sequence is TGTGCCTGGAGTGACACAACAGGGGAGACCCAGTACTTC. Translation: CAWSDTTGETQYF.

The V gene is TRBV10-2, the J gene TRBJ1-6, with D possibly TRBD1 on 5 matching bases. The V end lost 8 bases, the J end lost 3 bases, and 17 bases lay between the germline ends. The V gene's germline CDR1 is WSHSY and CDR2 SAAADI. This CDR3 has 16 residues. This CDR3 reads CASLKGRQGYNSPLHF. The CDR3 nucleotides read TGCGCCAGCCTAAAGGGCCGCCAGGGCTATAATTCACCCCTCCACTTT.

The chain couples TRBV7-8 to TRBJ2-1; D is uncertain. Germline V gene data show CDR1 as SGHVS and CDR2 as FQNEAQ. V was trimmed by 1 base and J by 3 bases, leaving 13 bases between them. CDR3 length equals 16 residues. CDR3 nucleotides: TGTGCCAGCAGCTTAGAGGTCGCGGCAGTCTACAATGAGCAGTTCTTC. This gives the protein CASSLEVAAVYNEQFF.